Each of the 25 T cell receptor beta chains below was sequenced from the same sample in a study of blood T cell repertoires in COVID-19 (dated by TCRdb to about 2020). Libraries were constructed by the immunoSEQ multiplex PCR assay. The immuneACCESS repertoire file appears here via TCRdb, limited to in-frame rearrangements. These files lack a portion of the clones; in checked studies, under half of the deficit traces to unresolved V genes, and the cause of the others is not known. The sample contains about 110,000 clones, 70% to 90% of them found a single time. The ten largest clones add up to 4.8% of the sample. What was sequenced was peripheral blood. All receptors come from a human donor in a cohort sampled during active COVID-19.

This clone was seen just once. This chain joins TRBV4-3 and TRBJ1-1; D not resolved. Trimming removed 0 bases from V and 1 base from J, with 15 bases in between. Germline values: CDR1 LGHNA, CDR2 YSLEER. The CDR3 consists of 17 residues. The CDR3 region is CASSQEALVRPNTEAFF. The CDR3 region has the DNA TGCGCCAGCAGCCAAGAAGCCTTGGTGCGTCCGAACACTGAAGCTTTCTTT.

This clone appeared a few times. This sequence joins TRBV18 and TRBJ1-6; 9 positions match TRBD1. The CDR3 spans 14 residues. Germline values: CDR1 KGHSH, CDR2 LQKENI. With V trimmed by 3 bases and J by 8 bases, 2 bases remained unmatched. The CDR3 DNA reads TGTGCCAGCTCACCCGACAGGGGGGATTCACCCCTCCACTTT. This encodes CASSPDRGDSPLHF.

V is TRBV24-1 and J is TRBJ2-1; TRBD2 matches 14 bases. CDR1 is KGHDR and CDR2 is SFDVKD in the germline V gene. The J segment lost 6 bases and the V segment lost 6 bases, leaving 12 bases of the junction unmatched. There are 18 residues in the CDR3. The CDR3 DNA is TGTGCCACCAGTCTCCCTGGGACTAGCGGGAGCCTGGGCAATGAGCAGTTCTTC. The encoded protein is CATSLPGTSGSLGNEQFF.

The CDR3 DNA sequence: TGCAGTGCTAGTGTGACAGATTCCTACGAGCAGTACTTC. Translation gives CSASVTDSYEQYF. This chain joins TRBV20-1 and TRBJ2-7, with a possible D match to TRBD1 (5 bases). CDR1 DFQATT and CDR2 SNEGSKA come from the germline V gene (reference sequence). The CDR3 runs to 13 residues. V lost 3 bases and J lost 1, with 10 bases in between.

The chain joins TRBV27 to TRBJ1-1; 8 bases map to TRBD1. The V gene's germline CDR1 is MNHEY and CDR2 SMNVEV (reference sequence). This CDR3 is built from 19 residues. The V segment lost 2 bases and the J segment 1 base; nucleotides outside the gene matches: 15. Here the CDR3 DNA reads TGTGCCAGCAGTTTAGGGATCGGACAGGGATGGCGGGAGAACACTGAAGCTTTCTTT. Its translation is CASSLGIGQGWRENTEAFF.

CDR3 sequence: CASRTGRDSSYEQYF. The DNA of the CDR3 is TGTGCCAGCAGAACCGGGCGGGACAGCTCCTACGAGCAGTACTTC. This chain uses TRBV28 with TRBJ2-7; perhaps TRBD1 as D (7 bases). V lost 6 bases and J lost 0, with 15 bases in between. CDR3 length: 15 amino acids. In germline, CDR1 is MDHEN, CDR2 SYDVKM.

V usage is TRBV7-6 and J usage is TRBJ2-2; TRBD2 matches 7 bases. V lost 5 bases and J lost 1; bases outside the gene matches: 4. Germline V gene lookup returns CDR1 SGHVS and CDR2 FNYEAQ. There are 15 residues in the CDR3. The CDR3 protein is CASSQGGRNTGELFF. In DNA form, the CDR3 reads TGTGCCAGCAGCCAGGGAGGGAGGAACACCGGGGAGCTGTTTTTT.

The chain is built from TRBV5-4 and TRBJ2-7; 8 bases are shared with TRBD1. V shed 4 bases and J 0 bases; nucleotides not matched to a gene: 3. CDR1 and CDR2 from the germline V gene are SGHNT and YYREEE (reference sequence). This CDR3 comprises 14 residues. The CDR3 here is CASSAGQDSYEQYF. CDR3 in DNA: TGTGCCAGCAGCGCGGGACAGGACTCCTACGAGCAGTACTTC.

The chain is built from TRBV7-9 and TRBJ2-3, with 11 bases lining up with TRBD1. The V gene's germline CDR1 is SEHNR and CDR2 FQNEAQ (reference sequence). The ends lost 6 bases at V and 3 bases at J; junction bases unmatched: 11. CDR3 length equals 17 residues. The CDR3 protein is CASSPGTGGPLTDTQYF. The CDR3 DNA is TGTGCCAGCAGTCCCGGGACAGGGGGACCGTTGACAGATACGCAGTATTTT.

The sample holds a few counts of this clone. Different DNA sequences within this sample yield the same CDR3. J is TRBJ1-3 and V is TRBV6-5; D perhaps matches TRBD1 (5 bases). There are 15 residues in the CDR3. Trimming removed 0 bases from V and 4 bases from J, with 10 bases in between. The V gene's germline CDR1 is MNHEY and CDR2 SVGAGI. CDR3 loop: CASSYSIRGGNTIYF. The DNA of the CDR3 is TGTGCCAGCAGTTACTCGATAAGGGGAGGAAACACCATATATTTT.

The genes are TRBV20-1 and TRBJ1-5, with TRBD1 as a possible D gene (6 bases). The CDR3 is 13 amino acids. CDR1 is DFQATT and CDR2 is SNEGSKA in the germline V gene (reference sequence). The ends were cut back, 3 bases at V and 7 bases at J, with 13 bases in the middle. For the CDR3, the DNA is TGCAGTGCTAGTAACAGGGCCGGGCAGCCCCAGCATTTT. Its protein is CSASNRAGQPQHF.

The chain couples TRBV30 to TRBJ1-5, with D tentatively TRBD1 (5 bases). The CDR3 is made up of 14 amino acids. CDR1 and CDR2 (germline): GTSNPN, SVGIG (reference sequence). V was cut by 2 bases and J by 6 bases, with 14 bases left in between. The CDR3 region is CAWSLGSGGQPQHF. The CDR3 DNA reads TGTGCCTGGAGTCTGGGGTCGGGGGGTCAGCCCCAGCATTTT.

The rearrangement links TRBV6-5 to TRBJ2-3; 7 bases line up with TRBD2. Germline CDR1 is MNHEY and CDR2 is SVGAGI. With 7 bases clipped from V and 1 base from J, the junction kept 2 bases outside the gene matches. There are 13 residues in the CDR3. CDR3 nucleotides: TGTGCCAGCATGAGCGGGGGCACAGATACGCAGTATTTT. Amino acid sequence: CASMSGGTDTQYF.

The chain combines TRBV14 with TRBJ1-4, with a weak D call TRBD1 (5 bases). The CDR3 totals 16 residues. V lost 4 bases to trimming and J lost 2 bases, with 14 bases between them. Per germline, CDR1 SGHDN and CDR2 FVKESK. The CDR3 protein is CASSRRSGGTNEKLFF. CDR3 DNA: TGTGCCAGCAGCCGCCGGTCGGGGGGTACTAATGAAAAACTGTTTTTT.

The chain employs TRBV5-6 and TRBJ2-7; TRBD2 matches 10 bases. Germline V gene data show CDR1 as SGHDT and CDR2 as YYEEEE. CDR3 length: 14 residues. J was trimmed by 11 bases and V by 4 bases; bases with no gene match: 12. This CDR3 is CASSPGLAVKGEYF. The DNA for the CDR3 is TGTGCCAGCAGCCCAGGACTAGCGGTAAAGGGGGAGTACTTC.

The chain has TRBV19 and TRBJ2-1, with D maybe TRBD1 (6 bases). Trimming took off 3 bases at V and 5 bases at J, with 14 bases between the two ends. The CDR3 consists of 15 residues. Germline CDR1 and CDR2: LNHDA and SQIVND (reference sequence). The CDR3 sequence: CASSILVAGDNEQFF. CDR3 bases: TGTGCCAGTAGTATCTTGGTAGCAGGGGACAATGAGCAGTTCTTC.

The CDR3 loop reads CASSSRGSTKNIQYF. For the CDR3, the DNA is TGTGCCAGCAGTTCAAGGGGCTCGACCAAAAACATTCAGTACTTC. The chain uses TRBV7-9 and TRBJ2-4; TRBD1 might be the D (5 bases). V shed 6 bases and J shed 2 bases, with 14 bases lying between them. The CDR3 has 15 amino acids. The germline V gene encodes CDR1 SEHNR and CDR2 FQNEAQ (reference sequence).

The V gene is TRBV15, the J gene TRBJ1-1, with 7 bases fitting TRBD1. Germline V gives CDR1 LNHNV, CDR2 YYDKDF (reference sequence). CDR3 length: 14 residues. After removal of 4 bases from V and 5 bases from J, the junction contained 7 bases not matched to a gene. The CDR3: CATSKEGQKTEAFF. DNA for the CDR3: TGTGCCACCAGCAAGGAGGGACAGAAGACTGAAGCTTTCTTT.

J is TRBJ1-2 and V is TRBV30; no clear D. Per germline, CDR1 GTSNPN and CDR2 SVGIG (reference sequence). V was clipped by 4 bases and J by 7 bases, with 13 bases between them. This CDR3 has 12 amino acids. Here the CDR3 reads CAWIVGDGGYTF. The CDR3 nucleotides read TGTGCCTGGATTGTAGGAGACGGTGGCTACACCTTC. Using reference TRBV30 and TRBJ1-2 for the parts outside the CDR3, the full variable domain is SQTIHQWPATLVQPVGSPLSLECTVEGTSNPNLYWYRQAAGRGLQLLFYSVGIGQISSEVPQNLSASRPQDRQFILSSKKLLLSDSGFYLCAWIVGDGGYTFGSGTRLTVV.

The chain carries TRBV21-1 and TRBJ1-2; the table's D call, TRBD1, has no DNA check behind it. TRBV21-1 is noted as a pseudogene. The CDR3 spans 15 residues. The CDR3 loop reads CASSKGGTGGHGYTF. The DNA for the CDR3 is TGTGCCAGCAGCAAAGGTGGGACAGGGGGCCATGGCTACACCTTC.

The V gene is TRBV10-3, the J gene TRBJ1-4, with D unclear. Germline CDR1 ENHRY, CDR2 SYGVKD. CDR3 length equals 12 residues. V lost 0 bases to trimming and J lost 8 bases, with 4 bases between them. The CDR3 reads CAISESREKLFF. The CDR3 bases are TGTGCCATCAGTGAGTCGAGGGAAAAACTGTTTTTT.

V gene TRBV7-9 combines with J gene TRBJ1-2; 9 nucleotides match TRBD1. Trimming removed 11 bases from V and 2 bases from J; junction bases left unmatched: 12. Germline-derived CDR1 and CDR2 are SEHNR and FQNEAQ (reference sequence). This CDR3 has 15 residues. CDR3 loop: CALLGTGISNYGYTF. The CDR3, as DNA: TGTGCCCTTCTCGGGACAGGGATATCGAACTATGGCTACACCTTC.

This clone was found a few times. This chain joins TRBV19 and TRBJ2-2, with TRBD1 as a possible D gene (6 bases). In germline, CDR1 is LNHDA, CDR2 SQIVND (reference sequence). CDR3 length: 15 amino acids. Trimming shortened V by 2 bases and J by 7 bases, and 14 bases separated the two germline ends. CDR3 sequence reads: CASSISGARGGELFF. The CDR3 DNA is TGTGCCAGTAGTATATCAGGGGCCCGGGGCGGGGAGCTGTTTTTT.

This chain joins TRBV10-2 and TRBJ2-7; 7 nucleotides agree with TRBD2. CDR3 length: 16 residues. From germline, CDR1 is WSHSY and CDR2 SAAADI. V was pared by 6 bases and J by 3 bases, with 14 bases of the junction left unmatched. For the CDR3, the DNA is TGCGCCAGCAGGGAAAAGGGGAGGGGCCCTTTCTACGAGCAGTACTTC. This sequence encodes CASREKGRGPFYEQYF.

The V call is TRBV3-1 (or the pseudogene TRBV3-2), the J call TRBJ1-1, with a possible D match to TRBD1 (5 bases). The CDR3 is 13 amino acids. In germline, CDR1 is LGHDT, CDR2 YNNKEL (reference sequence). The V end was cut by 5 bases, the J end by 1 base, with 8 bases between. This chain's CDR3 is CASSARENTEAFF. CDR3 DNA: TGTGCCAGCAGCGCCAGGGAGAACACTGAAGCTTTCTTT.